The source of this T cell receptor beta chain is a study of T cell responses to AZD1222 COVID-19 vaccine. Study details: Second-dose groups at about 4 or about 12 weeks were pooled.

Profiling relied on immunoSEQ multiplex PCR, and the TCRdb table lists in-frame clones only, not all of them. Here the sample spans approximately 100,000 clones, approximately 90% being singletons. To note about this clone: Its antigen is currently unknown.

The CDR3 loop spans 15 amino acids. Per germline, CDR1 SGHKS and CDR2 YYEKEE (reference sequence). V lost 4 bases, J lost 2 bases, and 16 bases lay in between. Study-wide results and limits: The span of vaccine-associated CD4 TCRs extended across spike, with dominance at 160-218 and 743-854. A reported finding is that nearly half of spike-specific TCRs target unmutated variant regions.

The clonotype originates from an adult in good health. This material consisted of peripheral blood, taken on day 0 of AZD1222 vaccination. The J gene is TRBJ2-7, the V gene TRBV5-5; D is possibly TRBD2 (7 bases). For the CDR3, the DNA is TGTGCCAGCAGCGTCTTAGGGGGGGAAGCCTACGAGCAGTACTTC. Residues: CASSVLGGEAYEQYF.